This TCR beta chain was obtained from a study of neurological immune-mediated disorders. Sample time point: longitudinal time-point 2. The unsorted libraries were generated from a total of 2 million PBMCs, which had been stored in RNAlater at -80 C. The cDNA came from 5'RACE with 10-nucleotide random UMIs. Each CDR3 protein is one row after TCRdb ran MiXCR on the 5' RACE reads. The data contain tens of thousands of distinct CDR3 sequences, around 9.7% of them singletons. Germline V gene sequence: CDR1 SQVTM, CDR2 ANQGSEA. V was clipped by 4 bases and J by 9 bases, with 7 bases between them. CDR3 length: 10 residues. This clonotype was recorded at least ten times.

The rearrangement links TRBV29-1 to TRBJ2-1; D ambiguous. The source of this sequence is a man aged 30-40 years in good health. The sample comprised PBMCs. The CDR3 DNA reads as TGCAGCGTTGGCGAGGCTGAGCAGTTCTTC. It yields the protein CSVGEAEQFF.